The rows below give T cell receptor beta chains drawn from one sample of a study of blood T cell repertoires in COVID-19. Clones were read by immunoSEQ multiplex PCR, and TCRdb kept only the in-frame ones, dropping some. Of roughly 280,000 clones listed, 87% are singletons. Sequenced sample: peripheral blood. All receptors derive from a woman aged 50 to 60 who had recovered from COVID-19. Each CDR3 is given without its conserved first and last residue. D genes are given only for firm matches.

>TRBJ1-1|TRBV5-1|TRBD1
ASSQITGVNTEAF
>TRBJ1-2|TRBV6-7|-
ASSYAQAYGYT
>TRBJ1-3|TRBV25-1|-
ASSERGGSGNTIY
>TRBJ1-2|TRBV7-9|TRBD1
ASSSSPGQVVGGYT
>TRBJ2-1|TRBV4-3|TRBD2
ASSQGGEGYNEQF
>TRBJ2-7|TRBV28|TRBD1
ASQGVLSGIEQY
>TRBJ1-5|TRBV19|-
ASSIRGPNQPQH
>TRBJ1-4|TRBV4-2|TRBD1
ASSRRTGADNEKLF
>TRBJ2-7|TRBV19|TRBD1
ATKTGTGPYEQY
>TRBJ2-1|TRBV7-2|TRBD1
ASSLGTDPYNEQF
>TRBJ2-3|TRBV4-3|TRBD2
ASSQDWAGGGTDTQY
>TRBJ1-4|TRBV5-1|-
ASRTGVTNEKLF
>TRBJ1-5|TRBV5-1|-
ASSLNGAQPQH
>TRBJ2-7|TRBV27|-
ATFRGGQQY
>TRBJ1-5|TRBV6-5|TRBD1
ATKRAGGNNQPQH
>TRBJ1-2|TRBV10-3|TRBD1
AATTGSTYGYT
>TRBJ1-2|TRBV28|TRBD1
ASSLSTGENYGYT
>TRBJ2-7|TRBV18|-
ASSPRGIDEQY
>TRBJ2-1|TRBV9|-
ASSVVTAPANEQF
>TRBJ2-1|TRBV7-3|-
ASSFTGRGNEQF
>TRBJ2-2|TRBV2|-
ASGKGTGELF
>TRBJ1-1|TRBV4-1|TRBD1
ASSQDLDRDTEAF
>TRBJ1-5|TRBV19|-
ASRQHNQPQH
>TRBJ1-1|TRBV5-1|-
ASSLNTGQNTEAF
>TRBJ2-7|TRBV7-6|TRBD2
ASSLELAGGPYEQY
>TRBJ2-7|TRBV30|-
AWSVLGHEQY
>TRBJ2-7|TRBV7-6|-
ASSLVGSGGFYEQY
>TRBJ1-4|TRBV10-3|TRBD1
AISESGGFRPLNEKLF
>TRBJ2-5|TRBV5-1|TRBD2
APSLRGGETQY
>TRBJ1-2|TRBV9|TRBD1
ASSGTTGGTANYGYT
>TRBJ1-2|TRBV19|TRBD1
ASSNHRGPLNYGYT
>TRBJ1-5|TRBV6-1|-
ASSESRVGQPQH
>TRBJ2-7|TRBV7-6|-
ASSSGTGLLEQY
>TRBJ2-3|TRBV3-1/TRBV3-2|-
ASSLKGTGLSTDTQY
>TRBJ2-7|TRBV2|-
ATNGGLYEQY
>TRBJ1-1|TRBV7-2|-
ARGEGGSTEAF
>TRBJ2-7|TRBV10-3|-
AISRGIYEQY
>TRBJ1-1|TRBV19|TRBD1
ASSEGGVGEAF
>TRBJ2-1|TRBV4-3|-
ASSQAPLLGGNEQF
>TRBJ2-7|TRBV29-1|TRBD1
SVEDLAQGAYEQY
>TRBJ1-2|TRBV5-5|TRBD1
ASSPQGDGSYGYT
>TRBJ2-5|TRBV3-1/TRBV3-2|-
ASRLRGGETQY
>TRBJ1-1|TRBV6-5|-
ASSPRRGTTEAF
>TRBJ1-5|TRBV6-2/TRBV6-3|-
ASSYLGQVPPHNQPQH
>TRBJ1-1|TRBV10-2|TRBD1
ASIIGQGYTEAF
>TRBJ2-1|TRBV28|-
ASSFVGDTQF
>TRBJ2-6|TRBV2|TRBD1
ASNSGQDRSGANVLT
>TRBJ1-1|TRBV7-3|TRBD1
ASSMGQGTEAF
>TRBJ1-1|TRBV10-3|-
AISFLPGQNTEAF
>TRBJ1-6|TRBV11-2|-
ASSRRGGSMNSPLH
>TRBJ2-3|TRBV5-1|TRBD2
ASSSAQRGRTDTQY
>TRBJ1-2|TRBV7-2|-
ASSLVTGTGYT
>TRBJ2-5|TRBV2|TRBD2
ASRVAGAPRETQY
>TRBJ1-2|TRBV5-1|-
ASSLAGEGRDGYT
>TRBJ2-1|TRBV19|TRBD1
ASSRTGGSYNEQF
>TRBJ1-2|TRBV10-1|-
ASAQGHSTIYGYT
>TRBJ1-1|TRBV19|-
ASSRGGGGTEAF
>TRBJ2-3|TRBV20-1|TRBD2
SASPAGAPDTQY